Given below is one TCR beta chain in context. The method was immunoSEQ multiplex PCR; TCRdb's version includes in-frame clones alone and lacks a portion of them. Here the sample spans more than 25,000 clones, approximately 86% being singletons. The source of the sample is a study of T cell changes during pregnancy in multiple sclerosis. V was pared by 0 bases and J by 0 bases, with 7 bases between. Germline V lookup: CDR1 LNHNV, CDR2 YYDKDF (reference sequence). This CDR3 region has 15 residues. This chain joins TRBV15 and TRBJ2-3, with D tentatively TRBD2 (6 bases). The receptor was isolated from a female donor with multiple sclerosis, enrolled in a pregnancy study. This sample comprised CD8+ T cells from peripheral blood mononuclear cells, obtained in the first trimester of pregnancy. The DNA for the CDR3 is TGTGCCACCAGCAGAGAGGCGGGGAGCACAGATACGCAGTATTTT. This sequence encodes CATSREAGSTDTQYF.